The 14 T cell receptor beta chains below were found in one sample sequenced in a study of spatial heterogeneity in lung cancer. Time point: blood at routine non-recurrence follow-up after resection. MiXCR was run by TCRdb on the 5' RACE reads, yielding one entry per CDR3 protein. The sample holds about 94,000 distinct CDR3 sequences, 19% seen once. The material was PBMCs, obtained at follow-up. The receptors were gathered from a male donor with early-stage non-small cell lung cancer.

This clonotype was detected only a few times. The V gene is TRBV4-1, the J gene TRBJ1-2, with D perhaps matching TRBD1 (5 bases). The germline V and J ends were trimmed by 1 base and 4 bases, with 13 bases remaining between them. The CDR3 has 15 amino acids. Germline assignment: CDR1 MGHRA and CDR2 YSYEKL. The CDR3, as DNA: TGCGCCAGCAGCCAAGCGGACACGGCCCTCTATGGCTACACCTTC. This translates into CASSQADTALYGYTF.

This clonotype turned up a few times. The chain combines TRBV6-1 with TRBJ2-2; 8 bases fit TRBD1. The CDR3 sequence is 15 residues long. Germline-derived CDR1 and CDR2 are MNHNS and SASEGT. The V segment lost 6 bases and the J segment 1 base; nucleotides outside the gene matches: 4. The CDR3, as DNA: TGTGCCAGCAGGAAGGACAGGGTGAACACCGGGGAGCTGTTTTTT. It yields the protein CASRKDRVNTGELFF.

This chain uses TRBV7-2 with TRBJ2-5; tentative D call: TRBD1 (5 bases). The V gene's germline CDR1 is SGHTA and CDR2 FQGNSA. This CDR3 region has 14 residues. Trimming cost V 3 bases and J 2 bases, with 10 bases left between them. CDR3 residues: CASSFAGPQETQYF. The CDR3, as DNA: TGTGCCAGCAGCTTCGCAGGGCCTCAAGAGACCCAGTACTTC.

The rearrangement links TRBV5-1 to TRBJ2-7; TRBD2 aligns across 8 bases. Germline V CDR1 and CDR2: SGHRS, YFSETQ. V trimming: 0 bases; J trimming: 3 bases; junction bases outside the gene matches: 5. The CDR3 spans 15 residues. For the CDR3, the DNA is TGCGCCAGCAGCTTGGTCGGGACTAGGGACTACGAGCAGTACTTC. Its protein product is CASSLVGTRDYEQYF.

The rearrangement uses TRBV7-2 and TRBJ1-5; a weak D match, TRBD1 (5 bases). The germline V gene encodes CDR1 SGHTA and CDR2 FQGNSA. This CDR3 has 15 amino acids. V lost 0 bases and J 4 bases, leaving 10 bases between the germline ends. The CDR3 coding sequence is TGTGCCAGCAGCTTAGCACAGGCCGGAAATCAGCCCCAGCATTTT. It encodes CASSLAQAGNQPQHF. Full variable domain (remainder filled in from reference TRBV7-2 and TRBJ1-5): GAGVSQSPSNKVTEKGKDVELRCDPISGHTALYWYRQSLGQGLEFLIYFQGNSAPDKSGLPSDRFSAERTGGSVSTLTIQRTQQEDSAVYLCASSLAQAGNQPQHFGDGTRLSIL.

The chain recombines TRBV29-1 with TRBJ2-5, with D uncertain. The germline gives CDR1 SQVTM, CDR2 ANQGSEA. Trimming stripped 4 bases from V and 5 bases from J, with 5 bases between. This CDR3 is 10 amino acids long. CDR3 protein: CSVGAETQYF. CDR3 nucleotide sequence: TGCAGCGTTGGGGCGGAGACCCAGTACTTC.

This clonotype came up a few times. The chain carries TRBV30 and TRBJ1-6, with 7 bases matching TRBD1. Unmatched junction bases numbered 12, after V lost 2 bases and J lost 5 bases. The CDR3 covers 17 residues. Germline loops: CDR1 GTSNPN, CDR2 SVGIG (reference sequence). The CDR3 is CAWSRRDSDTNNSPLHF. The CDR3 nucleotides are TGTGCCTGGAGTAGGAGGGACAGTGACACAAATAATTCACCCCTCCACTTT.

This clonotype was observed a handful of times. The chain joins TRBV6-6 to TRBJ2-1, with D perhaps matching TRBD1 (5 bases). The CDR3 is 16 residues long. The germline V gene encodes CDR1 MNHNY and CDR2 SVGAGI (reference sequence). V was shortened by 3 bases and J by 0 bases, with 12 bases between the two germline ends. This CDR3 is CASSYRGDSSYNEQFF. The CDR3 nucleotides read TGTGCCAGCAGTTATAGGGGCGACAGCTCCTACAATGAGCAGTTCTTC.

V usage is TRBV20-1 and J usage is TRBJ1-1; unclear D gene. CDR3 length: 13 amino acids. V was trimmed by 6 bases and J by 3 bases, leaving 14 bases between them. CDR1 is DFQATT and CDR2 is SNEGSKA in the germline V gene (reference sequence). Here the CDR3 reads CSAPDLGYTEAFF. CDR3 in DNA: TGCAGTGCACCGGACTTGGGATACACTGAAGCTTTCTTT.

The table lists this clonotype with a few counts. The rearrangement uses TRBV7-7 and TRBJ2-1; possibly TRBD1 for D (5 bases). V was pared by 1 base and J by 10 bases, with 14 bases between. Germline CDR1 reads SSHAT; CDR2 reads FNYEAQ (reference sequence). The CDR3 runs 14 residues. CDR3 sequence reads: CASSLDAMGREQFF. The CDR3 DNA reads TGTGCCAGCAGCTTAGATGCCATGGGGCGGGAGCAGTTCTTC.

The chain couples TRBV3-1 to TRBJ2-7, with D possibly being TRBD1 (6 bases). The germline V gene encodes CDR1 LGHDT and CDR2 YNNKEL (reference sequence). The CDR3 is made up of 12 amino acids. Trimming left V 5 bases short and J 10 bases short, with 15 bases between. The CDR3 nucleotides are TGTGCCAGCAGCTCACCAGGGGAACCCCAGTACTTC. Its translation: CASSSPGEPQYF.

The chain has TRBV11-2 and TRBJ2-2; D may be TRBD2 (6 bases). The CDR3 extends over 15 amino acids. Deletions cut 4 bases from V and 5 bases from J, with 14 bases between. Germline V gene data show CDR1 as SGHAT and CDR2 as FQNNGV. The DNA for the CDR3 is TGTGCCAGCAGCTGGGGACTTCGGGGGACCGGGGAGCTGTTTTTT. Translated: CASSWGLRGTGELFF.

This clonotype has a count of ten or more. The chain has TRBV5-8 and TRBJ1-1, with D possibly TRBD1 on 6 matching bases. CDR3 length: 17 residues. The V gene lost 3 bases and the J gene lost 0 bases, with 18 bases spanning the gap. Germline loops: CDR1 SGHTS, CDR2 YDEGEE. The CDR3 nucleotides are TGTGCCAGCAGCTCGACCGGGACACCTGTACTGAACACTGAAGCTTTCTTT. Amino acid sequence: CASSSTGTPVLNTEAFF.

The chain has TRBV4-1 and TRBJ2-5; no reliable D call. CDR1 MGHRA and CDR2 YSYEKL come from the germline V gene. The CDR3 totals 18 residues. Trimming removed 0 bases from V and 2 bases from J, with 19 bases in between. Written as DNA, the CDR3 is TGCGCCAGCAGCCAAGATACAGCCGGGCTGCCACCTCAAGAGACCCAGTACTTC. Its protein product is CASSQDTAGLPPQETQYF.